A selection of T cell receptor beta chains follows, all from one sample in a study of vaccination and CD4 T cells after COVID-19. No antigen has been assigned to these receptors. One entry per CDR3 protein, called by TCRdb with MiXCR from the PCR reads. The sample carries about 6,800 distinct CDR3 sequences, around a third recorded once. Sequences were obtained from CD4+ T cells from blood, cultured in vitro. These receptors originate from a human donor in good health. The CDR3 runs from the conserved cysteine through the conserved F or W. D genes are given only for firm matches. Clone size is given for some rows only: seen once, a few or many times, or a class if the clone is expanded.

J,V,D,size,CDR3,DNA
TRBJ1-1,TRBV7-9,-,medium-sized,CASSPAFF,TGTGCCAGCAGTCCGGCTTTCTTT
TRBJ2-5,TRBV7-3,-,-,CASSLIPGETQYF,TGTGCCAGCAGCTTAATTCCGGGAGAGACCCAGTACTTC
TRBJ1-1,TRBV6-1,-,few,CASSETIMNTEAFF,TGTGCCAGCAGTGAAACTATCATGAACACTGAAGCTTTCTTT
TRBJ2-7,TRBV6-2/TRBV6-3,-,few,CASSSSRVLYEQYF,TGTGCCAGCAGTTCTAGCAGGGTTCTGTACGAGCAGTACTTC
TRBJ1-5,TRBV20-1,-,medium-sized,CSAGGRDHNQPQHF,TGCAGTGCGGGGGGCAGGGATCACAATCAGCCCCAGCATTTT
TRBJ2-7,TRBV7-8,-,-,CASSFIPGESSYEQYF,TGTGCCAGCAGCTTTATTCCAGGCGAAAGCTCCTACGAGCAGTACTTC
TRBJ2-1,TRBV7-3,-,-,CASSTDPSSYNEQFF,TGTGCCAGCAGCACCGACCCATCCTCCTACAATGAGCAGTTCTTC
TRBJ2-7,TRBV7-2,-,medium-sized,CASSVIYYEQYF,TGTGCCAGCAGCGTCATTTACTACGAGCAGTACTTC
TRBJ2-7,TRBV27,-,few,CASSPGRRTYEQYF,TGTGCCAGCAGTCCGGGACGGAGGACCTACGAGCAGTACTTC
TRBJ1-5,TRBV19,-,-,CASSFDSDQPQHF,TGTGCCAGTAGTTTCGACAGTGATCAGCCCCAGCATTTT
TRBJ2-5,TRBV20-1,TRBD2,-,CSARVTSGQETQYF,TGCAGTGCTAGAGTAACTAGCGGGCAAGAGACCCAGTACTTC
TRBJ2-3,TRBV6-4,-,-,CASTDTQYF,TGTGCCAGCACAGATACGCAGTATTTT
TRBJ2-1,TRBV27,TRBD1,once,CASSTYRGHNVYNEQFF,TGTGCCAGCAGTACCTACAGGGGGCACAACGTGTACAATGAGCAGTTCTTC
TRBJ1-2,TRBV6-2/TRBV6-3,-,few,CAISNAGPTYGYTF,TGTGCCATCTCCAATGCCGGGCCAACCTATGGCTACACCTTC
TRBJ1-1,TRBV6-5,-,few,CASSSTKGYAFF,TGTGCCAGCAGTTCCACAAAGGGCTATGCTTTCTTT
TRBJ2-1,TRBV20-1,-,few,CSARGLGASYNEQFF,TGCAGTGCTAGAGGATTGGGGGCGTCCTACAATGAGCAGTTCTTC
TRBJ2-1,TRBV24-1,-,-,CATSDRITNEQFF,TGTGCCACCAGTGATCGGATCACCAATGAGCAGTTCTTC
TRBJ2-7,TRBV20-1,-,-,CSAPGTVSYEQYF,TGCAGTGCTCCCGGGACGGTCTCCTACGAGCAGTACTTC
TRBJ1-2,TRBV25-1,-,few,CASSLPGARGYTF,TGTGCCAGCAGCCTCCCGGGGGCGAGGGGCTACACCTTC
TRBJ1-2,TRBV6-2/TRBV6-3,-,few,CASSQPDSGYGYTF,TGTGCCAGCAGTCAGCCTGACAGTGGATATGGCTACACCTTC
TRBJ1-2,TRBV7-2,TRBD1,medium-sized,CASSLGGRDRIYGYTF,TGTGCCAGCAGCTTAGGGGGTCGGGACAGGATCTATGGCTACACCTTC
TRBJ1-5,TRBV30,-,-,CAWSGHGEQPQHF,TGTGCCTGGAGTGGTCATGGGGAGCAGCCCCAGCATTTT
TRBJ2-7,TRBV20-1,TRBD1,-,CSAISGTGTSYEQYF,TGCAGTGCCATTTCCGGGACAGGGACCTCCTACGAGCAGTACTTC
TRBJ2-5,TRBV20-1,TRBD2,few,CSALSVAGQETQYF,TGCAGTGCCCTAAGTGTAGCGGGACAAGAGACCCAGTACTTC
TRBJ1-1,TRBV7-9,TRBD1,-,CASSIKGAGAFF,TGTGCCAGCAGCATCAAGGGGGCTGGGGCTTTCTTT